This entry lists 30 T cell receptor beta chains sequenced from one sample in a study of blood T cell repertoires in COVID-19. TCRdb's table, derived via immunoSEQ multiplex PCR, lists solely in-frame clones and lacks some. Among 150,000 to 200,000 clones, roughly 80% were seen once, and the ten largest hold approximately 15%. Sequencing was carried out using peripheral blood. Source of these receptors: a man aged 55 to 70 with active or convalescent COVID-19.

The rearrangement joins TRBV18 to TRBJ2-7, with 9 bases identical to TRBD1. This CDR3 has 17 residues. V was clipped by 3 bases and J by 2 bases; unmatched bases: 11. CDR1 is KGHSH and CDR2 is LQKENI in the germline V gene. The CDR3 DNA reads as TGTGCCAGCTCACCCCCCCGGGGACAGGGACACCCCTACGAGCAGTACTTC. It codes for CASSPPRGQGHPYEQYF.

This chain uses TRBV18 with TRBJ2-3; D gene uncertain. The CDR3 contains 13 residues. Trimming left V 0 bases short and J 7 bases short, with 8 bases between. Germline CDR1 is KGHSH and CDR2 is LQKENI. The CDR3 reads CASSPPSVNTQYF. The CDR3 region has the DNA TGTGCCAGCTCACCACCGTCCGTAAATACGCAGTATTTT.

This sequence joins TRBV3-1 (or the pseudogene TRBV3-2) and TRBJ2-7; D is undetermined. This CDR3 has 12 residues. CDR1 and CDR2 from the germline V gene are LGHDT and YNNKEL (reference sequence). V shed 3 bases and J shed 3 bases, with 6 bases lying between them. DNA of the CDR3: TGTGCCAGCAGCCACTATGACTACGAGCAGTACTTC. It is translated as CASSHYDYEQYF.

The chain uses TRBV2 and TRBJ1-6, with 8 bases aligning to TRBD1. The CDR3 sequence is 14 residues long. V was clipped by 7 bases and J by 9 bases; unmatched bases: 8. The germline V gene has CDR1 SNHLY and CDR2 FYNNEI. The CDR3 DNA reads TGTGCCAGCATCTTGACAGGGGTAGCTTCACCCCTCCACTTT. Encoded protein: CASILTGVASPLHF.

This sequence joins TRBV11-2 and TRBJ1-3; 7 bases are shared with TRBD1. There are 18 residues in the CDR3. V trimming: 0 bases; J trimming: 0 bases; junction bases outside the gene matches: 8. Germline assignment: CDR1 SGHAT and CDR2 FQNNGV. CDR3 in amino acids: CASSLDIRDSRSGNTIYF. CDR3 DNA: TGTGCCAGCAGCTTAGATATCCGGGACAGCCGCTCTGGAAACACCATATATTTT.

DNA of the CDR3: TGTGCCAGCAGCCAAGAAGTAACGGGCAGAGGGAAAATTAGTAAGGAGACCCAGTACTTC. Protein product: CASSQEVTGRGKISKETQYF. The chain links TRBV14 to TRBJ2-5; the D gene is possibly TRBD2 (5 bases). Looked up from germline, CDR1 is SGHDN and CDR2 is FVKESK. The ends were cut back, 0 bases at V and 5 bases at J, with 28 bases in the middle. The CDR3 sequence is 20 residues long.

DNA of the CDR3: TGTGCCAGCAGCCCGACAGGGGCCTATGGCTACACCTTC. Protein product: CASSPTGAYGYTF. This sequence joins TRBV27 and TRBJ1-2; 8 bases fit TRBD1. There are 13 residues in the CDR3. J gave up 4 bases and V 6 bases, and 4 bases lay outside the gene matches. Germline values: CDR1 MNHEY, CDR2 SMNVEV (reference sequence).

This clone was counted once. This chain uses TRBV11-2 with TRBJ2-1, with 10 positions matching TRBD2. The germline CDR1 and CDR2 sequences are SGHAT and FQNNGV. The CDR3 runs to 15 residues. With 2 bases clipped from V and 7 bases from J, the junction kept 5 bases outside the gene matches. The CDR3 nucleotides are TGTGCCAGCAGCTTAATAAGCGGGAGGGGGAATGAGCAGTTCTTC. It translates to CASSLISGRGNEQFF.

The chain has TRBV2 and TRBJ2-5; 9 nucleotides match TRBD2. J lost 5 bases, V lost 5 bases, and 6 bases had no gene match. Per germline, CDR1 SNHLY and CDR2 FYNNEI. This CDR3 is 14 amino acids long. This CDR3 is CASSLTSGGETQYF. The DNA of the CDR3 is TGTGCCAGCAGTTTGACTAGCGGAGGGGAGACCCAGTACTTC.

The chain recombines TRBV5-1 with TRBJ1-5; TRBD1 agrees at 9 bases. The CDR3 has 16 residues. Germline assignment: CDR1 SGHRS and CDR2 YFSETQ. V lost 3 bases, J lost 2 bases, and 6 bases stayed unmatched. The CDR3 DNA reads TGCGCCAGCAGCTGGGGGGACAGGGCTGGCAATCAGCCCCAGCATTTT. Translated, it gives CASSWGDRAGNQPQHF.

The CDR3: CASSHGTELNEKLFF. In nucleotides, the CDR3 is TGTGCCAGCAGCCACGGGACAGAACTTAATGAAAAACTGTTTTTT. This chain links TRBV7-6 with TRBJ1-4; the match to TRBD1 covers 7 bases. This CDR3 comprises 15 residues. The junction had 7 bases not matched to a gene; V was cut back by 5 bases and J by 4 bases. Germline CDR1 SGHVS, CDR2 FNYEAQ.

This chain connects TRBV7-9 to TRBJ2-7; TRBD1 agrees at 7 bases. V dropped 5 bases and J dropped 3; count of bases not matched to a gene: 16. Germline CDR1 and CDR2: SEHNR and FQNEAQ (reference sequence). The CDR3 is 17 residues long. CDR3 amino acids: CASSLFPGQANVYEQYF. The CDR3 nucleotides read TGTGCCAGCAGCCTTTTTCCTGGACAGGCGAACGTCTACGAGCAGTACTTC.

V and J are TRBV11-2 and TRBJ1-1; D might be TRBD1 (6 bases). The CDR3 loop spans 15 amino acids. The ends were cut back, 6 bases at V and 1 base at J, with 15 bases in the middle. From germline, CDR1 is SGHAT and CDR2 FQNNGV. The CDR3 sequence is CASSFTGTPNTEAFF. The CDR3 DNA reads TGTGCCAGCAGTTTTACAGGGACGCCGAACACTGAAGCTTTCTTT.

The chain employs TRBV7-7 and TRBJ2-5; no definite D call. The V end lost 2 bases, the J end lost 0 bases, and 4 bases lay between the germline ends. The CDR3 is 13 amino acids. The germline CDR1 and CDR2 sequences are SSHAT and FNYEAQ (reference sequence). The CDR3 here is CASSLLHQETQYF. Here the CDR3 DNA reads TGTGCCAGCAGCTTACTCCACCAAGAGACCCAGTACTTC.

This chain joins TRBV7-3 and TRBJ1-1; D is uncertain. The CDR3 consists of 9 residues. The germline V and J ends were trimmed by 5 bases and 11 bases, with 6 bases remaining between them. The germline CDR1 and CDR2 sequences are SGHTA and FQGTGA. CDR3 loop: CASSAQAFF. The CDR3 DNA sequence: TGTGCCAGCAGCGCTCAGGCTTTCTTT.

The chain carries TRBV3-1 (or the pseudogene TRBV3-2) and TRBJ2-7; D perhaps matches TRBD1 (6 bases). Trimming took off 6 bases at V and 5 bases at J, with 17 bases between the two ends. Germline V CDR1 and CDR2: LGHDT, YNNKEL (reference sequence). The CDR3 loop spans 14 amino acids. The CDR3 DNA reads TGTGCCAGCAGTATCCGACAGGATTTCCACGAGCAGTACTTC. Protein: CASSIRQDFHEQYF.

The chain combines TRBV7-3 with TRBJ2-2; no firm D call. Germline CDR1 and CDR2: SGHTA and FQGTGA. V gave up 5 bases and J gave up 6 bases, with 10 bases separating them. This CDR3 spans 13 amino acids. The CDR3 spells CASSPTPSGELFF. The CDR3 DNA reads TGTGCCAGCAGCCCTACGCCGTCCGGGGAGCTGTTTTTT.

The chain joins TRBV19 to TRBJ2-3; D is ambiguous. CDR1 and CDR2 (germline): LNHDA, SQIVND (reference sequence). Trimming stripped 7 bases from V and 0 bases from J, with 11 bases between. The CDR3 contains 14 residues. CDR3 sequence (DNA): TGTGCCAGTAAAGAGTTCTACAGCACAGATACGCAGTATTTT. It translates to CASKEFYSTDTQYF.

This chain uses TRBV18 with TRBJ1-5; D possibly corresponds to TRBD1 (5 bases). With 1 base removed from V and 1 base from J, the gap between germline ends came to 11 bases. The germline CDR1 and CDR2 sequences are KGHSH and LQKENI. CDR3 length: 16 amino acids. The CDR3 region is CASSPLGGKSNQPQHF. The CDR3 DNA is TGTGCCAGCTCACCACTGGGGGGAAAGAGCAATCAGCCCCAGCATTTT.

The chain recombines TRBV27 with TRBJ2-7; 8 bases match TRBD2. Germline CDR1 MNHEY, CDR2 SMNVEV (reference sequence). This CDR3 spans 16 amino acids. V was clipped by 3 bases and J by 2 bases; unmatched bases: 9. This chain's CDR3 is CASSLAGRGGAYEQYF. Here the CDR3 DNA reads TGTGCCAGCAGTTTGGCGGGTCGGGGGGGCGCCTACGAGCAGTACTTC.

V gene TRBV11-3 combines with J gene TRBJ2-7; 7 bases are shared with TRBD1. The CDR3 has 14 residues. V was clipped by 3 bases and J by 3 bases; unmatched bases: 5. Germline V gives CDR1 SGHNT, CDR2 YENEEA. CDR3 coding DNA: TGTGCCAGCAGCTTCCGGGACAGCGACTACGAGCAGTACTTC. This codes for CASSFRDSDYEQYF.

The rearrangement uses TRBV7-9 and TRBJ1-2; TRBD1 agrees at 9 bases. J lost 7 bases, V lost 5 bases, and 8 bases had no gene match. The CDR3 is 14 residues long. CDR1 SEHNR and CDR2 FQNEAQ come from the germline V gene (reference sequence). Here the CDR3 DNA reads TGTGCCAGCAGCGTTACAGGGGGCGCGGGTGGCTACACCTTC. This sequence encodes CASSVTGGAGGYTF. Using reference TRBV7-9 and TRBJ1-2 for the parts outside the CDR3, the full variable domain is DTGVSQNPRHKITKRGQNVTFRCDPISEHNRLYWYRQTLGQGPEFLTYFQNEAQLEKSRLLSDRFSAERPKGSFSTLEIQRTEQGDSAMYLCASSVTGGAGGYTFGSGTRLTVV.

V usage is TRBV25-1 and J usage is TRBJ2-3; TRBD2 aligns across 10 bases. The V and J ends lost 7 bases and 15 bases, in that order; junction bases with no gene match: 10. Germline CDR1 reads MGHDK; CDR2 reads SYGVNS. This CDR3 has 12 amino acids. The CDR3 region has the DNA TGTGCCAGCACCTTAGCGGGAGGTGTTTTCTATTTT. It yields the protein CASTLAGGVFYF.

The rearrangement joins TRBV29-1 to TRBJ2-5; D is possibly TRBD2 (6 bases). Germline CDR1 and CDR2: SQVTM and ANQGSEA. Trimming stripped 2 bases from V and 10 bases from J, with 17 bases between. This CDR3 is 13 amino acids long. The CDR3 region is CSVEPLQDGSQYF. The CDR3 coding sequence is TGCAGCGTTGAACCCCTTCAAGACGGGAGCCAGTACTTC.

The V gene is TRBV9, the J gene TRBJ1-3, with D possibly TRBD1 on 6 matching bases. From germline, CDR1 is SGDLS and CDR2 YYNGEE. Trimming stripped 4 bases from V and 4 bases from J, with 24 bases between. The CDR3 contains 18 residues. This CDR3 reads CASSQRTVRVLWGNTIYF. CDR3 nucleotide sequence: TGTGCCAGCAGCCAGCGGACAGTGAGGGTCCTTTGGGGAAACACCATATATTTT.

The chain is built from TRBV7-7 and TRBJ2-5, with TRBD1 matching 7 bases. This CDR3 spans 13 amino acids. Germline CDR1 and CDR2: SSHAT and FNYEAQ (reference sequence). V was pared by 5 bases and J by 5 bases, with 5 bases of the junction left unmatched. CDR3 nucleotides: TGTGCCAGCAGCCTACAGGGGACCGAGACCCAGTACTTC. Amino acid sequence: CASSLQGTETQYF.

The J gene is TRBJ2-4, the V gene TRBV27; 7 nucleotides line up with TRBD2. The CDR3 runs to 17 residues. Germline V CDR1 and CDR2: MNHEY, SMNVEV (reference sequence). V shed 0 bases, J shed 0 bases, and the junction held 5 bases outside the gene matches. The CDR3 sequence is CASSLSIGGLAKNIQYF. In nucleotides, the CDR3 is TGTGCCAGCAGTTTATCGATCGGGGGGTTAGCCAAAAACATTCAGTACTTC.

This clone was counted once. The chain couples TRBV27 to TRBJ2-7, with D maybe TRBD1 (5 bases). The germline gives CDR1 MNHEY, CDR2 SMNVEV (reference sequence). CDR3 size: 15 residues. The germline V and J ends were trimmed by 6 bases and 4 bases, with 19 bases remaining between them. This chain's CDR3 is CASSVQVPLLYEQYF. CDR3 nucleotides: TGTGCCAGCAGCGTACAGGTCCCCCTCCTTTACGAGCAGTACTTC.

The gene calls are TRBV24-1 and TRBJ2-6; D perhaps matches TRBD2 (5 bases). Germline values: CDR1 KGHDR, CDR2 SFDVKD. Trimming left V 1 base short and J 4 bases short, with 10 bases between. This CDR3 is built from 16 residues. The CDR3 nucleotides read TGTGCCACCAGTGATTTCAGCGGTTCCGGGGCCAACGTCCTGACTTTC. Amino acid sequence: CATSDFSGSGANVLTF.

This rearrangement joins TRBV10-2 to TRBJ2-1; 10 nucleotides match TRBD2. This CDR3 comprises 16 residues. J was trimmed by 1 base and V by 2 bases; bases with no gene match: 2. Per germline, CDR1 WSHSY and CDR2 SAAADI. The CDR3 loop is CASSEPGLASYNEQFF. The CDR3 DNA reads as TGCGCCAGCAGTGAGCCGGGACTAGCGTCCTACAATGAGCAGTTCTTC.